This TCR beta chain derives from a study of beta chain features in type 1 diabetes. Every isolated RNA sample was fully reverse transcribed, so sequencing captured expressed TCRB transcripts. The table came from immunoSEQ multiplex PCR; TCRdb's copy has only in-frame clones and leaves some out. The table has roughly 150,000 clones, approximately 12% seen once. Unmatched junction bases numbered 5, after V lost 11 bases and J lost 6 bases. Germline values: CDR1 MNHEY, CDR2 SVGAGI. The CDR3 sequence is 12 residues long. Sequencing was performed on central memory CD4+ T cells from blood. The chain recombines TRBV6-5 with TRBJ2-7; 12 bases match TRBD2. This sequence originates from a man younger than 35 in good health. CDR3 bases: TGTGCCGCTAGCGGGGGGGCGAGCGAGCAGTACTTC. Amino acids: CAASGGASEQYF.